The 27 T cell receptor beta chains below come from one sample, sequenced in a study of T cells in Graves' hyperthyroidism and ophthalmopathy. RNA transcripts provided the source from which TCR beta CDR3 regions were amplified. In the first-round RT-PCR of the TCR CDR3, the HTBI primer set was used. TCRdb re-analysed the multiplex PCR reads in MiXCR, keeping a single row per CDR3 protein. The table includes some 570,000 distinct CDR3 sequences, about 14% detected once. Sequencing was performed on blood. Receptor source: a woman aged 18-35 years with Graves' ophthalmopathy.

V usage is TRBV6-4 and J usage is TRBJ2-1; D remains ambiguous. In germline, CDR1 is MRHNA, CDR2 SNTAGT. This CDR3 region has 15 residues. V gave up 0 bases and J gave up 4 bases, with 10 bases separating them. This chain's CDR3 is CASSDSRSWYNEQFF. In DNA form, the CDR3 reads TGTGCCAGCAGTGACTCGAGGAGCTGGTACAATGAGCAGTTCTTC.

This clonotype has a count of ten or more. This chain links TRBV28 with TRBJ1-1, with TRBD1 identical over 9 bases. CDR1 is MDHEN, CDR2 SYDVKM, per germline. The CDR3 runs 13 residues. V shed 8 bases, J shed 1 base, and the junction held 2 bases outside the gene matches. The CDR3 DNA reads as TGTGCCAGCCCGGGACAGGGGAACACTGAAGCTTTCTTT. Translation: CASPGQGNTEAFF.

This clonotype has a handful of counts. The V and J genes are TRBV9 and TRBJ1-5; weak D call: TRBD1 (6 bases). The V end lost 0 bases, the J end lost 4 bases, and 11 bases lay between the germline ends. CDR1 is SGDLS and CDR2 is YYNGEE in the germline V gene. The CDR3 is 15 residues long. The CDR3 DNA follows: TGTGCCAGCAGCGTAGCGGGGGCGGAAAATCAGCCCCAGCATTTT. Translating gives CASSVAGAENQPQHF.

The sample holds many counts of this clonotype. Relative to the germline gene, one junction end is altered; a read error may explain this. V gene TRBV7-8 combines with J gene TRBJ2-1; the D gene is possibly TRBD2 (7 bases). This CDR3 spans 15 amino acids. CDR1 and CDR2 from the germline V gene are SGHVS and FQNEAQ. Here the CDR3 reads CASRLGGGGGNEQFF. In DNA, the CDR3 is TGTGCCAGCAGATTAGGCGGGGGAGGGGGAAATGAGCAGTTCTTC.

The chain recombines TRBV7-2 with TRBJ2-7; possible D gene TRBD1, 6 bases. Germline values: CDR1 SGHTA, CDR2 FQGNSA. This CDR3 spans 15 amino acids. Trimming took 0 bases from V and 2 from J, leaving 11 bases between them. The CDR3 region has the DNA TGTGCCAGCAGCTTAGCTTGGCAGGGGACCTACGAGCAGTACTTC. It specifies CASSLAWQGTYEQYF. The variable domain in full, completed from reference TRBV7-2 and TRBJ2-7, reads GAGVSQSPSNKVTEKGKDVELRCDPISGHTALYWYRQSLGQGLEFLIYFQGNSAPDKSGLPSDRFSAERTGGSVSTLTIQRTQQEDSAVYLCASSLAWQGTYEQYFGPGTRLTVT.

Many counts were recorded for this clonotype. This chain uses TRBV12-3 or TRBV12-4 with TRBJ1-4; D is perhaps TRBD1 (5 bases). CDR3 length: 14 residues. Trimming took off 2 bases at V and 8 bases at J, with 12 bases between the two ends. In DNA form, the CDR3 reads TGTGCCAGCAGTTTAAGCGGGGGAGAGGAAAAACTGTTTTTT. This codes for CASSLSGGEEKLFF.

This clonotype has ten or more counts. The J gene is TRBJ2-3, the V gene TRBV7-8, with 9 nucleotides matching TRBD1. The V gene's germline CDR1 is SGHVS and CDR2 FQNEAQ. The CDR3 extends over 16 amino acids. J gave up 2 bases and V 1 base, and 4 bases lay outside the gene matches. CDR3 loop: CASSLEGDRVTDTQYF. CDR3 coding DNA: TGTGCCAGCAGCTTAGAAGGGGACAGGGTCACAGATACGCAGTATTTT.

As DNA, the CDR3 is TGTGCCAGCAGGCGGGACAGGGGTACCGGGGAGCTGTTTTTT. It encodes CASRRDRGTGELFF. The chain carries TRBV2 and TRBJ2-2; the match to TRBD1 covers 10 bases. CDR1 is SNHLY, CDR2 FYNNEI, per germline. CDR3 size: 14 residues. The V and J ends lost 6 bases and 5 bases, in that order; junction bases with no gene match: 3.

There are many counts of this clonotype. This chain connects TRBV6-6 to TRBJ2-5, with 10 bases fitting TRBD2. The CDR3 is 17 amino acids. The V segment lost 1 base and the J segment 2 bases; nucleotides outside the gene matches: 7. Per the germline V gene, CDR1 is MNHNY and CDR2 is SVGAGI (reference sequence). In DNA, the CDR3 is TGTGCCAGCAGTTACTTCTTAGCGGGAGGCCCTCAAGAGACCCAGTACTTC. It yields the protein CASSYFLAGGPQETQYF.

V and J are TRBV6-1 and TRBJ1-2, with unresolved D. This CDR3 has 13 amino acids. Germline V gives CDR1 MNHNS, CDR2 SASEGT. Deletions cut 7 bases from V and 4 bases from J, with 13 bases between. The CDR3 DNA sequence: TGTGCCAGCACTACCGCCCCCACCTATGGCTACACCTTC. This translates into CASTTAPTYGYTF.

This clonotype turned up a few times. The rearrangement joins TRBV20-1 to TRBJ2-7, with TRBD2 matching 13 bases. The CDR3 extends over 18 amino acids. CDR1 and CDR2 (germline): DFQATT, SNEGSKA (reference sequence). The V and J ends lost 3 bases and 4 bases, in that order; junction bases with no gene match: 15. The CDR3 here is CSARHALAGGPSGYEQYF. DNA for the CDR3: TGCAGTGCTAGGCACGCACTAGCGGGAGGGCCGTCTGGGTACGAGCAGTACTTC.

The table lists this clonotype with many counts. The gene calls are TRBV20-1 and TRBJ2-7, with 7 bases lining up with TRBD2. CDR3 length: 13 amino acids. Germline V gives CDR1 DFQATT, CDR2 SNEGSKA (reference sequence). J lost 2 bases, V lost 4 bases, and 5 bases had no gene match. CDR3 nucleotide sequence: TGCAGTGCTACGGGCGGGAGCCCCTACGAGCAGTACTTC. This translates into CSATGGSPYEQYF.

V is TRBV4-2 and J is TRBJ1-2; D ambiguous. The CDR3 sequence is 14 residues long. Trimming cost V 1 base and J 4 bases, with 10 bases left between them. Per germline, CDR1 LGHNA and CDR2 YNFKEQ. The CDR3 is CASSQGASRYGYTF. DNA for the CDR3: TGTGCCAGCAGCCAAGGGGCCAGCCGCTATGGCTACACCTTC.

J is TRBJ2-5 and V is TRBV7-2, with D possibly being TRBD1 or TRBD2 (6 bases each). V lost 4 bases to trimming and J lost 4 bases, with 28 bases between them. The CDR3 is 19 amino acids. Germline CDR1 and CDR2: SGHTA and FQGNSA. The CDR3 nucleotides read TGTGCCAGCAGCTCATACCCCTTTGGGGGGCGAAGGAGGGGAGAGACCCAGTACTTC. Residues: CASSSYPFGGRRRGETQYF.

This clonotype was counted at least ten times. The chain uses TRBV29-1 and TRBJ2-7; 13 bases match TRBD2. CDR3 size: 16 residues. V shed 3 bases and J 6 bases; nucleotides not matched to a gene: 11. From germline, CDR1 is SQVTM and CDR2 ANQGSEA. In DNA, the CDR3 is TGCAGCGTTGATGGACTAGCGGGAGAGGAAGGAGGCGAGCAGTACTTC. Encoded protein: CSVDGLAGEEGGEQYF.

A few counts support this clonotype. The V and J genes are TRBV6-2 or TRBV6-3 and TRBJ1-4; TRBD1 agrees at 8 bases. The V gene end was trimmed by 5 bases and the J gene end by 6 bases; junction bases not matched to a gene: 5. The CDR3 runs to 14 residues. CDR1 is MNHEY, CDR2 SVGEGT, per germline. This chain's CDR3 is CASSRQGFDEKLFF. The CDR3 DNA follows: TGTGCCAGCAGTCGACAGGGGTTTGATGAAAAACTGTTTTTT.

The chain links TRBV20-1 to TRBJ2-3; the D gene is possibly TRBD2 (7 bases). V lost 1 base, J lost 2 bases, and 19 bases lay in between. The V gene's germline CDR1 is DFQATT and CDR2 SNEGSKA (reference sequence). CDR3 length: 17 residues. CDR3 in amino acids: CSARGGGLAELTDTQYF. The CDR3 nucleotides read TGCAGTGCTAGAGGGGGGGGGCTAGCGGAACTCACAGATACGCAGTATTTT.

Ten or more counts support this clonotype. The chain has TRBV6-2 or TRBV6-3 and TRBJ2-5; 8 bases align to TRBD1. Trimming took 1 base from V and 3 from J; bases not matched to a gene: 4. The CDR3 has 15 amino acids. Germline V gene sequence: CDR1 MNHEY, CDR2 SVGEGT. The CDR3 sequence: CASSYWGTGEETQYF. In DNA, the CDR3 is TGTGCCAGCAGTTACTGGGGGACAGGCGAAGAGACCCAGTACTTC.

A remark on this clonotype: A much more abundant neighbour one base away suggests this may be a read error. The CDR3 DNA sequence: TGTGCCAGCAGTTTAAGAGGGAAGTTAACTAAAGCTTTCTTT. This encodes CASSLRGKLTKAFF. The chain carries TRBV12-3 or TRBV12-4 and TRBJ1-1; D gene unclear. Trimming shortened V by 2 bases and J by 9 bases, and 16 bases separated the two germline ends. The CDR3 covers 14 residues.

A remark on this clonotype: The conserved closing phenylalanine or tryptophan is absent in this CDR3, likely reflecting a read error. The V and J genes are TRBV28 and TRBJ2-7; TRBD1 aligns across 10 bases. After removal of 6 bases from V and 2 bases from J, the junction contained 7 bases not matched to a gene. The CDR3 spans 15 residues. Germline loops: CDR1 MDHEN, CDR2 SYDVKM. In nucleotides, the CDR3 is TGTGCCAGCAGAACAACCGGACAGGGGGCCTACGAGCAGTACTCC. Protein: CASRTTGQGAYEQYS.

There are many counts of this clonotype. CDR3 residues: CASSRRLADNEQFF. The CDR3 coding sequence is TGTGCCAGCAGCCGTCGACTAGCAGACAATGAGCAGTTCTTC. V is TRBV3-1 and J is TRBJ2-1; TRBD2 agrees at 7 bases. The CDR3 runs to 14 residues. The J segment lost 5 bases and the V segment lost 4 bases, leaving 5 bases of the junction unmatched. Germline V lookup: CDR1 LGHDT, CDR2 YNNKEL (reference sequence).

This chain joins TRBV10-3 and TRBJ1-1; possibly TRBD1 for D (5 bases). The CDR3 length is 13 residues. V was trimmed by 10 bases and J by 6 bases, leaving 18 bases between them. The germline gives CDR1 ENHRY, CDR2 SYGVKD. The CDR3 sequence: CASSRDSEAEAFF. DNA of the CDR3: TGTGCCAGCTCCAGGGATTCTGAGGCTGAAGCTTTCTTT.

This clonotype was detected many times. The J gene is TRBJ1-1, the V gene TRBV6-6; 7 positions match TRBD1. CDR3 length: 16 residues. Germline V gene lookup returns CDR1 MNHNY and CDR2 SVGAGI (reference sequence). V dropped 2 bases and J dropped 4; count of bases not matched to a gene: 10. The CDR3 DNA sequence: TGTGCCAGCAGTTACGGTGACAGGGTCCTCGCCACTGAAGCTTTCTTT. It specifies CASSYGDRVLATEAFF.

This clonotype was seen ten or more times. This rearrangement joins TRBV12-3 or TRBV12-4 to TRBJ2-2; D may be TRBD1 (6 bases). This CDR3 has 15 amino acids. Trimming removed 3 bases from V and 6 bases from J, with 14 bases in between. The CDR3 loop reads CASSFARGDAGELFF. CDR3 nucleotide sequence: TGTGCCAGCAGTTTCGCCAGGGGAGATGCCGGGGAGCTGTTTTTT.

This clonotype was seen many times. The CDR3 sequence is CASSWYGRAANEQFF. The DNA of the CDR3 is TGTGCCAGCAGCTGGTACGGGAGGGCTGCAAATGAGCAGTTCTTC. This sequence joins TRBV7-9 and TRBJ2-1; TRBD2 matches 8 bases. From germline, CDR1 is SEHNR and CDR2 FQNEAQ (reference sequence). The trim removed 4 bases at V and 7 bases at J, leaving 9 bases unmatched. The CDR3 loop spans 15 amino acids.

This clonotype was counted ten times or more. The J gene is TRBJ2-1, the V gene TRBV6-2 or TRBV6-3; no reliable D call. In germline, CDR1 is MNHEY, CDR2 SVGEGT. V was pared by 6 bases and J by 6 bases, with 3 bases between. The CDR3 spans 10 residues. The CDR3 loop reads CASSANEQFF. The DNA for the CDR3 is TGTGCCAGCAGCGCCAATGAGCAGTTCTTC.

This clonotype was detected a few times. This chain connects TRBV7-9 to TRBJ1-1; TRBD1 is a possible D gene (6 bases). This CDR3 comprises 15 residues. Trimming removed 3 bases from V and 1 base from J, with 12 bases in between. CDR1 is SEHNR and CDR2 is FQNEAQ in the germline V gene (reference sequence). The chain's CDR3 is CASSLSGTRNTEAFF. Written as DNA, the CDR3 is TGTGCCAGCAGCTTGTCCGGGACACGGAACACTGAAGCTTTCTTT.